The 28 T cell receptor beta chains below all came from one sample that was sequenced in a study of OX40 agonist ivuxolimab in advanced cancers. Using immunoSEQ multiplex PCR, the repertoire was profiled, and TCRdb retains in-frame clones only, with some absent. The sample has roughly 64,000 clones; approximately 80% are singletons. The sample consisted of CD4+ or CD8+ T cells sorted from blood, taken in a trial of the OX40 agonist ivuxolimab. The source is an adult with an advanced solid tumor such as melanoma, head and neck, liver or kidney cancer.

The chain has TRBV7-2 and TRBJ1-2, with a tentative D call TRBD1 (5 bases). The CDR3 consists of 13 residues. The V end lost 0 bases, the J end lost 6 bases, and 8 bases lay between the germline ends. The germline V gene encodes CDR1 SGHTA and CDR2 FQGNSA. CDR3 coding DNA: TGTGCCAGCAGCTTAGCGGTAGGGGATGGCTACACCTTC. It codes for CASSLAVGDGYTF.

V gene TRBV9 combines with J gene TRBJ2-2; TRBD1 matches at 10 bases. In germline, CDR1 is SGDLS, CDR2 YYNGEE. The CDR3 loop spans 17 amino acids. The ends lost 3 bases at V and 3 bases at J; junction bases unmatched: 8. CDR3 nucleotides: TGTGCCAGCAGCGCAAGCGGGACAGGGGACCACACCGGGGAGCTGTTTTTT. Translated, it gives CASSASGTGDHTGELFF.

The chain employs TRBV4-2 and TRBJ2-1, with D unresolved. This CDR3 contains 14 residues. V was cut by 0 bases and J by 4 bases, with 7 bases left in between. Germline V gene data show CDR1 as LGHNA and CDR2 as YNFKEQ. For the CDR3, the DNA is TGTGCCAGCAGCCAAGATTCTGGGTACAATGAGCAGTTCTTC. It is translated as CASSQDSGYNEQFF.

The V gene is TRBV30, the J gene TRBJ2-5, with 9 positions matching TRBD1. Germline V gene data show CDR1 as GTSNPN and CDR2 as SVGIG (reference sequence). This CDR3 spans 14 amino acids. The V and J ends lost 0 bases and 5 bases, in that order; junction bases with no gene match: 4. The CDR3 DNA sequence: TGTGCCTGGAGTGTAATGGGGACAGGGGAGACCCAGTACTTC. Protein product: CAWSVMGTGETQYF.

The chain is built from TRBV15 and TRBJ2-7; unclear D gene. The V gene lost 0 bases and the J gene lost 2 bases, with 8 bases spanning the gap. CDR3 length: 14 residues. Germline CDR1 reads LNHNV; CDR2 reads YYDKDF (reference sequence). Here the CDR3 DNA reads TGTGCCACCAGCAGAGATTCGGTTACCTACGAGCAGTACTTC. Protein sequence: CATSRDSVTYEQYF.

This chain connects TRBV27 to TRBJ2-1, with 11 bases that match TRBD2. The V gene's germline CDR1 is MNHEY and CDR2 SMNVEV (reference sequence). This CDR3 has 16 amino acids. With V trimmed by 3 bases and J by 15 bases, 16 bases remained unmatched. The CDR3 reads CASSLPGWVAGGRMFF. The CDR3 coding sequence is TGTGCCAGCAGTTTGCCCGGGTGGGTAGCGGGAGGGCGGATGTTCTTC.

This rearrangement joins TRBV28 to TRBJ1-1; 8 bases are shared with TRBD1. Trimming took 11 bases from V and 6 from J; bases not matched to a gene: 11. This CDR3 is 13 amino acids long. From germline, CDR1 is MDHEN and CDR2 SYDVKM. The CDR3 spells CALSRTGPSEAFF. CDR3 bases: TGTGCCTTAAGCCGGACAGGGCCCTCTGAAGCTTTCTTT.

J is TRBJ1-6 and V is TRBV7-3, with D possibly being TRBD1 (5 bases). The germline V gene encodes CDR1 SGHTA and CDR2 FQGTGA. V was cut by 7 bases and J by 0 bases, with 25 bases left in between. The CDR3 runs to 20 residues. CDR3 sequence: CASITTPIGHRSSYNSPLHF. The CDR3 DNA is TGTGCCAGCATCACAACCCCAATAGGACACCGGAGCTCCTATAATTCACCCCTCCACTTT.

This chain links TRBV5-6 with TRBJ1-6; D perhaps matches TRBD1 (6 bases). Germline CDR1 SGHDT, CDR2 YYEEEE. V lost 0 bases to trimming and J lost 1 base, with 11 bases between them. The CDR3 consists of 17 residues. CDR3 in amino acids: CASSLDGQGSYNSPLHF. Written as DNA, the CDR3 is TGTGCCAGCAGCTTGGATGGGCAGGGGTCCTATAATTCACCCCTCCACTTT.

The J gene is TRBJ1-6, the V gene TRBV4-3; 10 bases align to TRBD1. Trimming took 0 bases from V and 8 from J; bases not matched to a gene: 10. Germline V gene lookup returns CDR1 LGHNA and CDR2 YSLEER. The CDR3 runs 18 residues. CDR3 nucleotide sequence: TGCGCCAGCAGCCAAGATAGTACGACAGGGGGCCTGTATTCACCCCTCCACTTT. This sequence encodes CASSQDSTTGGLYSPLHF.

As concerns this clone: Other nucleotide sequences from this sample produce the same CDR3. This chain uses TRBV11-2 with TRBJ2-5, with 9 nucleotides matching TRBD1. Germline V lookup: CDR1 SGHAT, CDR2 FQNNGV. V was clipped by 2 bases and J by 3 bases; unmatched bases: 1. The CDR3 totals 14 residues. CDR3 loop: CASSLWTGEETQYF. The CDR3, as DNA: TGTGCCAGCAGCTTATGGACAGGGGAAGAGACCCAGTACTTC.

CDR3 region: CASSSSSDIHNEQFF. The CDR3 coding sequence is TGTGCCAGCAGCAGCTCATCGGACATTCACAATGAGCAGTTCTTC. This rearrangement joins TRBV7-2 to TRBJ2-1, with D possibly TRBD1 on 5 matching bases. V gave up 5 bases and J gave up 5 bases, with 16 bases separating them. The CDR3 totals 15 residues. Germline V gene sequence: CDR1 SGHTA, CDR2 FQGNSA.

The gene calls are TRBV4-2 and TRBJ2-7; 7 nucleotides align to TRBD2. The CDR3 contains 17 residues. Germline-derived CDR1 and CDR2 are LGHNA and YNFKEQ. The J segment lost 2 bases and the V segment lost 0 bases, leaving 10 bases of the junction unmatched. The CDR3 protein is CASSQESLLAAAYEQYF. The CDR3 DNA reads as TGTGCCAGCAGCCAAGAAAGCTTGCTAGCGGCGGCCTACGAGCAGTACTTC.

This clone has just a few counts. This rearrangement joins TRBV11-2 to TRBJ2-1; D remains unclear. Per the germline V gene, CDR1 is SGHAT and CDR2 is FQNNGV. This CDR3 region has 15 residues. V lost 4 bases and J lost 0, with 10 bases in between. CDR3 sequence reads: CASSYLRSSYNEQFF. DNA of the CDR3: TGTGCCAGCAGCTACCTGAGGAGCTCCTACAATGAGCAGTTCTTC.

Here the CDR3 DNA reads TGTGCCAGCAGTGGGGGGAGGGGGAATGAGCAGTTCTTC. Residues: CASSGGRGNEQFF. The chain carries TRBV27 and TRBJ2-1, with a possible D match to TRBD2 (7 bases). This CDR3 is built from 13 residues. The germline gives CDR1 MNHEY, CDR2 SMNVEV (reference sequence). V lost 5 bases, J lost 7 bases, and 12 bases lay in between.

The genes are TRBV11-2 and TRBJ2-2; 9 nucleotides agree with TRBD2. Germline trimming cut 1 base from V and 3 bases from J; bases unmatched to any gene: 12. CDR1 is SGHAT and CDR2 is FQNNGV in the germline V gene. This CDR3 region has 19 residues. Here the CDR3 DNA reads TGTGCCAGCAGCTTAGGGTCGGTTTTAGCGGGAGCGCACACCGGGGAGCTGTTTTTT. Protein product: CASSLGSVLAGAHTGELFF.

V and J are TRBV18 and TRBJ2-7, with a possible D match to TRBD1 (6 bases). CDR1 and CDR2 from the germline V gene are KGHSH and LQKENI. The CDR3 consists of 14 residues. V was pared by 2 bases and J by 4 bases, with 12 bases between. The CDR3 DNA reads as TGTGCCAGCTCACCAGACTCAGGGGTGTACGAGCAGTACTTC. Encoded protein: CASSPDSGVYEQYF.

The chain is built from TRBV29-1 and TRBJ1-1, with 7 bases matching TRBD1. The germline gives CDR1 SQVTM, CDR2 ANQGSEA. This CDR3 region has 14 residues. The V gene end was trimmed by 1 base and the J gene end by 1 base; junction bases not matched to a gene: 3. As DNA, the CDR3 is TGCAGCGTTGAAGGGGGACAGACGAACACTGAAGCTTTCTTT. It encodes CSVEGGQTNTEAFF.

The chain uses TRBV9 and TRBJ2-3; 7 bases fit TRBD2. V trimming: 0 bases; J trimming: 1 base; junction bases outside the gene matches: 2. The CDR3 covers 15 residues. CDR1 is SGDLS, CDR2 YYNGEE, per germline. Written as DNA, the CDR3 is TGTGCCAGCAGCGTAGCTAGCGGAGGCACAGATACGCAGTATTTT. It translates to CASSVASGGTDTQYF.

The rearrangement uses TRBV7-9 and TRBJ2-3, with no clear D. The CDR3 runs to 16 residues. Germline V gives CDR1 SEHNR, CDR2 FQNEAQ (reference sequence). Trimming took 5 bases from V and 1 from J, leaving 16 bases between them. The CDR3 loop reads CASSPPVSLGTDTQYF. The CDR3 DNA is TGTGCCAGCAGCCCGCCGGTGTCGCTTGGCACAGATACGCAGTATTTT. Using reference TRBV7-9 and TRBJ2-3 for the parts outside the CDR3, the full variable domain is DTGVSQNPRHKITKRGQNVTFRCDPISEHNRLYWYRQTLGQGPEFLTYFQNEAQLEKSRLLSDRFSAERPKGSFSTLEIQRTEQGDSAMYLCASSPPVSLGTDTQYFGPGTRLTVL.

This chain uses TRBV19 with TRBJ1-3, with TRBD1 matching 8 bases. The germline V gene encodes CDR1 LNHDA and CDR2 SQIVND (reference sequence). The junction had 15 bases not matched to a gene; V was cut back by 6 bases and J by 2 bases. This CDR3 has 18 amino acids. The CDR3 sequence: CASREGDRGNSAGNTIYF. For the CDR3, the DNA is TGTGCCAGTAGAGAGGGTGACAGGGGAAACTCTGCTGGAAACACCATATATTTT.

The V and J genes are TRBV7-9 and TRBJ2-7; a weak D match, TRBD2 (6 bases). The CDR3 has 15 residues. Germline CDR1 reads SEHNR; CDR2 reads FQNEAQ (reference sequence). V lost 5 bases to trimming and J lost 0 bases, with 14 bases between them. The CDR3 protein is CASSAGRAGSYEQYF. DNA for the CDR3: TGTGCCAGCAGCGCGGGACGGGCGGGCTCCTACGAGCAGTACTTC.

This clone was found a few times. This chain joins TRBV27 and TRBJ1-6, with D unresolved. The CDR3 is 13 amino acids. Germline lookup yields CDR1 MNHEY and CDR2 SMNVEV (reference sequence). V lost 8 bases to trimming and J lost 7 bases, with 12 bases between them. The CDR3 bases are TGTGCCAGCGCCCAGGTCCCCAATTCACCCCTCCACTTT. Translation: CASAQVPNSPLHF.

The chain joins TRBV27 to TRBJ2-6; no definite D call. This CDR3 region has 14 residues. Per germline, CDR1 MNHEY and CDR2 SMNVEV (reference sequence). The V end was cut by 6 bases, the J end by 0 bases, with 6 bases between. CDR3 region: CASSLSSGANVLTF. DNA for the CDR3: TGTGCCAGCAGCCTAAGCTCTGGGGCCAACGTCCTGACTTTC.

J is TRBJ2-1 and V is TRBV5-1; TRBD2 might be the D (5 bases). The CDR3 spans 15 residues. Germline CDR1 is SGHRS and CDR2 is YFSETQ. V lost 2 bases, J lost 8 bases, and 17 bases lay in between. DNA of the CDR3: TGCGCCAGCAGCTTTCTTGTTCCCGAGGGCGATGAGCAGTTCTTC. As protein: CASSFLVPEGDEQFF.

This clone was observed a single time. The chain recombines TRBV11-3 with TRBJ2-1, with 14 bases lining up with TRBD2. The CDR3 spans 18 residues. J lost 8 bases, V lost 1 base, and 10 bases had no gene match. Germline V gives CDR1 SGHNT, CDR2 YENEEA. CDR3 nucleotides: TGTGCCAGCAGCTTAGCGAAAGGTGGGACTAGCGGGAGCGATGAGCAGTTCTTC. Translated, it gives CASSLAKGGTSGSDEQFF. The whole variable domain, remainder taken from reference TRBV11-3 and TRBJ2-1, is EAGVVQSPRYKIIEKKQPVAFWCNPISGHNTLYWYLQNLGQGPELLIRYENEEAVDDSQLPKDRFSAERLKGVDSTLKIQPAELGDSAVYLCASSLAKGGTSGSDEQFFGPGTRLTVL.

This clone was observed a few times. In DNA, the CDR3 is TGTGCCAGCAGCTTAGAGGCTAGTTTCGGAGAGACCCAGTACTTC. Residues: CASSLEASFGETQYF. This rearrangement joins TRBV7-6 to TRBJ2-5; D not certain. This CDR3 contains 15 residues. V was trimmed by 1 base and J by 4 bases, leaving 13 bases between them. From germline, CDR1 is SGHVS and CDR2 FNYEAQ. Full variable domain (rest looked up from reference TRBV7-6 and TRBJ2-5): GAGVSQSPRYKVTKRGQDVALRCDPISGHVSLYWYRQALGQGPEFLTYFNYEAQQDKSGLPNDRFSAERPEGSISTLTIQRTEQRDSAMYRCASSLEASFGETQYFGPGTRLLVL.

The chain links TRBV6-1 to TRBJ1-2, with D possibly being TRBD1 (6 bases). The CDR3 contains 15 residues. V lost 6 bases to trimming and J lost 4 bases, with 18 bases between them. CDR1 is MNHNS and CDR2 is SASEGT in the germline V gene. The CDR3 coding sequence is TGTGCCAGCAGCCAACTGGGGGCTACGGGCTATGGCTACACCTTC. Protein: CASSQLGATGYGYTF.